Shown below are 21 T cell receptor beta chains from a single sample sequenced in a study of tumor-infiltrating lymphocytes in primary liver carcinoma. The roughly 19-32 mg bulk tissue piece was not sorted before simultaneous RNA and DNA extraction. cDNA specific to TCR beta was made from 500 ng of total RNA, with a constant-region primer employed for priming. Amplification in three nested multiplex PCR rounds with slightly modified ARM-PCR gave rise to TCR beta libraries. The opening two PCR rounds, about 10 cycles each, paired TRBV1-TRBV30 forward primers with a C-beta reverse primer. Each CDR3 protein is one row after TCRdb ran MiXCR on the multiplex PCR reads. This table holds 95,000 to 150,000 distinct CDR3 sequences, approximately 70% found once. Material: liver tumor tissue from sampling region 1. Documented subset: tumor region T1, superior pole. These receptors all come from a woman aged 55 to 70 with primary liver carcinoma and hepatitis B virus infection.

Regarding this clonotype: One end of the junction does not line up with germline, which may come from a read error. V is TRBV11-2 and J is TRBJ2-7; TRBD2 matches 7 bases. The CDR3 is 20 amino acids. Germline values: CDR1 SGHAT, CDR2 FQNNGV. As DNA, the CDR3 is TGTGCCAGCAGCGCCACTTCCCGACTAGTGGGAGGGCAGAAACCCTATGAGCAGTACTTC. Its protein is CASSATSRLVGGQKPYEQYF.

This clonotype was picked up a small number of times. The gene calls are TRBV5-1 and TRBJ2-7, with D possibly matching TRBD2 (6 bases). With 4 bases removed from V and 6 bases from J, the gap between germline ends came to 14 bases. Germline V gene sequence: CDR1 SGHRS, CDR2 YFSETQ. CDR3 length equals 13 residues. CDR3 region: CASSLHTRGEQYF. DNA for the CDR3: TGCGCCAGCAGCCTCCATACGCGGGGCGAGCAGTACTTC. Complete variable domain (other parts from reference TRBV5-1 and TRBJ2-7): KAGVTQTPRYLIKTRGQQVTLSCSPISGHRSVSWYQQTPGQGLQFLFEYFSETQRNKGNFPGRFSGRQFSNSRSEMNVSTLELGDSALYLCASSLHTRGEQYFGPGTRLTVT.

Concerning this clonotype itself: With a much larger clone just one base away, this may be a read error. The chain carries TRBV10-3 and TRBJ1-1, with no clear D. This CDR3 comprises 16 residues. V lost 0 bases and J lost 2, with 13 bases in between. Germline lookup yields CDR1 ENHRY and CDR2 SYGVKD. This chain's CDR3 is CAISESIREGNTEAFF. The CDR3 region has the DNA TGTGCCATCAGTGAGTCGATTCGGGAGGGTAACACTGAAGCTTTCTTT.

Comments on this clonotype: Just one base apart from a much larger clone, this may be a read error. Written as DNA, the CDR3 is TGTGCCAGCAGGCCCGGGGGGGAGGGCTTAAATGAGCAGCTCTTC. It codes for CASRPGGEGLNEQLF. This rearrangement joins TRBV6-6 to TRBJ2-1, with 8 bases fitting TRBD2. The CDR3 is 15 amino acids. CDR1 and CDR2 (germline): MNHNY, SVGAGI (reference sequence).

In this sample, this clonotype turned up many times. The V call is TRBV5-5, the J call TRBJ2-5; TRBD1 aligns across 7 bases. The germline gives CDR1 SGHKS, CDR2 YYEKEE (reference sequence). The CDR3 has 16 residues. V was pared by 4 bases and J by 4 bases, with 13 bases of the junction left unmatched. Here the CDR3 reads CASSLIGTGDRETQYF. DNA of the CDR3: TGTGCCAGCAGCCTGATTGGAACAGGGGATCGAGAGACCCAGTACTTC.

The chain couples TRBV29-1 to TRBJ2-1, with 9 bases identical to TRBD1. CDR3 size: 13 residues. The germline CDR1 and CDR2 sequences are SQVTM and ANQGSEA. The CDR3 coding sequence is TGCATCGTGATGGGACAGGGTGGTGGTGAGCAGTTCTTC. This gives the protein CIVMGQGGGEQFF.

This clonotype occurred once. The CDR3 bases are TGCGCCAGCAGCCCTAGACTAGGGTCAAGCATTCAGTACTTC. Protein sequence: CASSPRLGSSIQYF. The genes are TRBV5-1 and TRBJ2-3; the D gene is possibly TRBD2 (6 bases). The end of the DNA is better explained by TRBJ2-4, so the J call may be wrong. CDR1 SGHRS and CDR2 YFSETQ come from the germline V gene. This CDR3 is built from 14 residues.

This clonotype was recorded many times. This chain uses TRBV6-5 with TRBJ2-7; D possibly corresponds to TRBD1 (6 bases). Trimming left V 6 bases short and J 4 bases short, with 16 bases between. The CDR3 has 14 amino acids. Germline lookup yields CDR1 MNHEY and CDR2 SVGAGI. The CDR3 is CASSFGGTPYEQYF. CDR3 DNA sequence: TGTGCCAGCAGCTTTGGTGGGACACCTTACGAGCAGTACTTC.

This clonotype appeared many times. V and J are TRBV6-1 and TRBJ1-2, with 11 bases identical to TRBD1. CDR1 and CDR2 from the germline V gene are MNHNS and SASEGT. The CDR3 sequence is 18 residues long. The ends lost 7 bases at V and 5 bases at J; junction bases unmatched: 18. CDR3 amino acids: CASKILLGGQGAEYGYTF. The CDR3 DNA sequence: TGTGCCAGCAAGATCCTACTCGGAGGACAGGGGGCTGAATATGGCTACACCTTC.

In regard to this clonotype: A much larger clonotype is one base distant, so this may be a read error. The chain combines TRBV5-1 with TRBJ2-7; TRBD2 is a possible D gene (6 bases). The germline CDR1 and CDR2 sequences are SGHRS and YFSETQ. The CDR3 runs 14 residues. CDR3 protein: CASSLEAGRYDQYF. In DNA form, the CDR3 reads TGCGCCAGCAGCTTGGAAGCGGGTCGCTACGATCAGTACTTC.

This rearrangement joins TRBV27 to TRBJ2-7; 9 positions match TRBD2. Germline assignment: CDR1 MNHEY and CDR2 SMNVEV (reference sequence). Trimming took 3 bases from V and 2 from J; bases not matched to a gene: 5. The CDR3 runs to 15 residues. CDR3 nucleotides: TGTGCCAGCAGTTTGCAGGGACTAGCTCCCTACGAGCAGTACTTC. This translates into CASSLQGLAPYEQYF.

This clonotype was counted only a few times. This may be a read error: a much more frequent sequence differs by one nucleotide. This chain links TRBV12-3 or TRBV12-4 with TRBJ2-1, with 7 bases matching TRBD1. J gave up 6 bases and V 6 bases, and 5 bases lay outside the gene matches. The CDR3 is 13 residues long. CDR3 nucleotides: TGTGCCAGCAGCCCCTGGACAGGCAATGAGCAGTTCTTC. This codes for CASSPWTGNEQFF.

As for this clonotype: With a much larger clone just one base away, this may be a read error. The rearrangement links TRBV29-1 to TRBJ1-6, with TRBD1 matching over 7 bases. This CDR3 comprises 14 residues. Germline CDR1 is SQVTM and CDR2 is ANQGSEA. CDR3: CSVDDGTDNSSLHF. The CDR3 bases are TGCAGCGTTGATGACGGGACAGATAATTCATCCCTCCACTTT.

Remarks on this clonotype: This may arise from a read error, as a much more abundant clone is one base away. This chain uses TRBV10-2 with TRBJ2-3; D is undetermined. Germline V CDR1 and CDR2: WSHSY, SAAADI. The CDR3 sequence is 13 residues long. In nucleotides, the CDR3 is TGCGTCAGCAGTGACGACGGCACAGATACGCAGTATTTT. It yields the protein CVSSDDGTDTQYF.

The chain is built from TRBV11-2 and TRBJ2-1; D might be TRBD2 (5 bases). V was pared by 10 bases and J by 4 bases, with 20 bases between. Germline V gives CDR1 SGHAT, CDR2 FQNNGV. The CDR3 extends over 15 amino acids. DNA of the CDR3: TGTGCCAACAACTTAGCGCCTAGCTCTTACAATGAGCAGTTCTTC. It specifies CANNLAPSSYNEQFF.

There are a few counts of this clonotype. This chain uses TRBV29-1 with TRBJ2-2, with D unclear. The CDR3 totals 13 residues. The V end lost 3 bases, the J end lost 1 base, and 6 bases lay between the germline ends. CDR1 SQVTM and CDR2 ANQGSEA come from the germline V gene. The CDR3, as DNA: TGCAGCGTTGAGCATGGGAACACCGGGGAGCTGTTTTTT. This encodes CSVEHGNTGELFF.

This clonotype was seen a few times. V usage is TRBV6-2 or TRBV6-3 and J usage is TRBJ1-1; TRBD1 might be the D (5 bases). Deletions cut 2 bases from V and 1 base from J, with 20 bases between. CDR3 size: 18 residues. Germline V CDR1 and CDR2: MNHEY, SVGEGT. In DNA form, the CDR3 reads TGTGCCAGCAGTTACCTTTGGCCCGGGGCGACTGGGAACACTGAAGCTTTCTTT. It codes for CASSYLWPGATGNTEAFF.

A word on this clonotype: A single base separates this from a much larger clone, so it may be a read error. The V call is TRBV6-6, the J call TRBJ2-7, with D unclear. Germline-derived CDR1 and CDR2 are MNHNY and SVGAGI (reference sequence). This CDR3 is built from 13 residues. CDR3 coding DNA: TGTGCCAGCAGTTACTCCCGGGCCTACGAGCGGTACTTC. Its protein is CASSYSRAYERYF.

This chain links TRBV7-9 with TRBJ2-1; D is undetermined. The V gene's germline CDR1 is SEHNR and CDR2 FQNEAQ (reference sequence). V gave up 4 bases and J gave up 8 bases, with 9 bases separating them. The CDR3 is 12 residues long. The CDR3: CASSWVDHEQFF. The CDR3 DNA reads TGTGCCAGCAGCTGGGTGGACCATGAGCAGTTCTTC.

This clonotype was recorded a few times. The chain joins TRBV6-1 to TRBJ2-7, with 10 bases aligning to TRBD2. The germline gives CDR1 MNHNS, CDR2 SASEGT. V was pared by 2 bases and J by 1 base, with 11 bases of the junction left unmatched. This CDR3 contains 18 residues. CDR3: CASSELASGSSISYEQYF. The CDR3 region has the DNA TGTGCCAGCAGTGAATTGGCTAGCGGGAGTTCGATATCCTACGAGCAGTACTTC.

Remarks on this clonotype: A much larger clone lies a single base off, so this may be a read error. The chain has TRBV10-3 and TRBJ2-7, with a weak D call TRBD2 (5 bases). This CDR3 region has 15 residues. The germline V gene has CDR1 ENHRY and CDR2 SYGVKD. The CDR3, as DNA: TGTGCCATCAGCCCCGACCCTAGCACGAGGAACGAGCAGAACTTC. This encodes CAISPDPSTRNEQNF.